This T cell receptor (beta chain) came from a study of blood T cell repertoires in COVID-19. Study context: T cells, B-cell-depleted T cells, or PBMCs provided the cDNA or gDNA that served as material.

Participant reports of clinical history set cohort assignment. Two consecutive negative NP/OP PCR tests, clearance, or resolved symptoms defined Cohort 3 recovery. The V gene lost 4 bases and the J gene lost 2 bases, with 13 bases spanning the gap. The CDR3 is 15 amino acids. Germline-derived CDR1 and CDR2 are SGHRS and YFSETQ. Methods used by the authors: Reference gene primer amplification in the assay estimated nucleated cell counts. Sequencing was performed with immunoSEQ multiplex PCR; in TCRdb, only in-frame clones are kept and a portion is missing. The DNA was the basis for D and trimming; V, J and clone size are from that table. The data hold about 390,000 clones, with around nine tenths observed a single time.

This sequence joins TRBV5-1 and TRBJ1-5, with no clear D. Sequencing was performed on PBMCs or T cells enriched from blood (not recorded which). This TCR came from a woman aged 45-65 years who had recovered from COVID-19. CDR3 DNA: TGCGCCAGCAGCCCCGGGCGGGGAGGCAATCAGCCCCAGCATTTT. It codes for CASSPGRGGNQPQHF.